This record concerns one T cell receptor beta chain sequence. Its antigen is not known. CDR3 size: 14 residues. With 1 base clipped from V and 2 bases from J, the junction kept 1 base outside the gene matches. From germline, CDR1 is SGHRS and CDR2 YFSETQ. This sample is drawn from a study of cytomegalovirus exposure and HLA in healthy donors. The PCR had 60 Vbeta and 13 Jbeta primers. Here immunoSEQ multiplex PCR was the method, and the copy in TCRdb shows in-frame clones only, minus some. The sample contains approximately 110,000 clones, under 85% of which appear only once. Study results and caveats: Excluded: some indistinguishable V segments such as TRBV6-2 and TRBV6-3. 16,951 TCR beta sequences were associated with HLA alleles at 0.05 false discovery rate in a later analysis.

This TCR came from a man aged 25 to 40 in good health and CMV-seronegative. The source material was PBMCs. The rearrangement links TRBV5-1 to TRBJ2-7; TRBD1 agrees at 9 bases. CDR3 residues: CASSLRQGAYEQYF. The CDR3 region has the DNA TGCGCCAGCAGCTTGCGACAGGGGGCCTACGAGCAGTACTTC.